This TCR beta chain stems from a study of OX40 agonist ivuxolimab in advanced cancers. Measured with immunoSEQ multiplex PCR; TCRdb has only the in-frame clones, and not every one. The data contain roughly 60,000 clones, around 90% of them singletons. Trimming shortened V by 4 bases and J by 2 bases, and 21 bases separated the two germline ends. The CDR3 has 17 residues. Germline values: CDR1 MDHEN, CDR2 SYDVKM. The sequence was collected from an adult with an advanced solid tumor such as melanoma, head and neck, liver or kidney cancer. The chain joins TRBV28 to TRBJ2-7, with D perhaps matching TRBD1 (6 bases). This material consisted of CD4+ or CD8+ T cells sorted from blood, taken in a trial of the OX40 agonist ivuxolimab. The CDR3 DNA reads TGTGCCAGCAGTTCACCTAAATTGGGACAAGCAGCCTACGAGCAGTACTTC. Amino acids: CASSSPKLGQAAYEQYF.